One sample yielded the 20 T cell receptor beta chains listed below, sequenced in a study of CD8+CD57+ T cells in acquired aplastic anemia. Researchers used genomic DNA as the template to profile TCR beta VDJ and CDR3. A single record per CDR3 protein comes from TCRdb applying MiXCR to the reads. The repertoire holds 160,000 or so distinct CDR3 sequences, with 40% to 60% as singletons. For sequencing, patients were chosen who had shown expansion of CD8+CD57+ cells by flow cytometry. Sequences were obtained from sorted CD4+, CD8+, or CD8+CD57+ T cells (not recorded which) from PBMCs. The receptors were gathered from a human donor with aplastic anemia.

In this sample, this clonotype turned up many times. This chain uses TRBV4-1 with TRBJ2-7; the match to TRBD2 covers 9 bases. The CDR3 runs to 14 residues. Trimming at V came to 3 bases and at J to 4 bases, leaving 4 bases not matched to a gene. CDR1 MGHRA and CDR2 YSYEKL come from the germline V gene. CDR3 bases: TGCGCCAGCAGCCAGATAGCGGGAGCATACGAGCAGTACTTC. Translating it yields CASSQIAGAYEQYF.

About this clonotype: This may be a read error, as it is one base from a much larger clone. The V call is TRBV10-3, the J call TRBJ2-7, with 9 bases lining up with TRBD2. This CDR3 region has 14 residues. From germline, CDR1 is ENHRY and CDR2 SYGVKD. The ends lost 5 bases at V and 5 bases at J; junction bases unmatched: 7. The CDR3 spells CAISPGVAGDEQYF. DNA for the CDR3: TGTGCCATCAGTCCTGGGGTAGCGGGAGACGAGCAGTACTTC.

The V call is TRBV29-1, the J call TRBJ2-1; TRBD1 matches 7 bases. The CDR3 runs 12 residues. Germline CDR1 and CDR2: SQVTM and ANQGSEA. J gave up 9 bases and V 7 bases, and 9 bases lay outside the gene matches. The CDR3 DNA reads TGCAGCGACTTGGGACAGAACACTGAGCAGTTCTTC. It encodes CSDLGQNTEQFF.

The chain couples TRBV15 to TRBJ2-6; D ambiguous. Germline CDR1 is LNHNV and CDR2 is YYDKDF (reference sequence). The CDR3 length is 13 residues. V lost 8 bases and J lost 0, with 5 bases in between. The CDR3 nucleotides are TGTGCCACCCGGAGCTCTGGGGCCAACGTCCTGACTTTC. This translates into CATRSSGANVLTF.

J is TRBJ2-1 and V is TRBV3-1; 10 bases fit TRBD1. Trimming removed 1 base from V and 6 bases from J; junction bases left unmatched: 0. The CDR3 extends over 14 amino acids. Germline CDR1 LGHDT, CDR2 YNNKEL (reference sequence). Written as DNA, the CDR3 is TGTGCCAGCAGCCAAGGGACAGGGGGCAATGAGCAGTTCTTC. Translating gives CASSQGTGGNEQFF.

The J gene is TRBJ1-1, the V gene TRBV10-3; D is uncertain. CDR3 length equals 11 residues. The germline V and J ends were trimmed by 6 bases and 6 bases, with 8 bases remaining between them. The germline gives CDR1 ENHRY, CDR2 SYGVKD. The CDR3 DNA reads TGTGCCATCAGGACAAATCCTGAAGCTTTCTTT. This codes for CAIRTNPEAFF.

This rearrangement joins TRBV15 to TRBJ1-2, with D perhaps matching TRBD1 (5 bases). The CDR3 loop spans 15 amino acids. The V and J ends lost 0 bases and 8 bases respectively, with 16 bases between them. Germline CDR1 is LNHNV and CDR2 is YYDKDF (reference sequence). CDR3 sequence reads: CATSREEGSAGGYTF. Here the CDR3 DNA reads TGTGCCACCAGCAGAGAGGAAGGGAGCGCAGGGGGCTACACCTTC.

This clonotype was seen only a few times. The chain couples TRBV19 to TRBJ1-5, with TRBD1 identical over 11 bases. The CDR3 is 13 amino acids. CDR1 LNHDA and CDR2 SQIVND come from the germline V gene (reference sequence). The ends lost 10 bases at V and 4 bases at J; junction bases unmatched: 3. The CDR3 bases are TGTGCCACGGGGACAGGGGGGAATCAGCCCCAGCATTTT. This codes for CATGTGGNQPQHF.

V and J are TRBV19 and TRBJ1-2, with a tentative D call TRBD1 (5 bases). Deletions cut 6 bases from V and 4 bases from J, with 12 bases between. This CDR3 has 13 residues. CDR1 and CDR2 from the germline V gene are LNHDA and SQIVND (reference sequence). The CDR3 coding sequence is TGTGCCAGTAGAGACGGGACTCCCTATGGCTACACCTTC. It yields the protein CASRDGTPYGYTF.

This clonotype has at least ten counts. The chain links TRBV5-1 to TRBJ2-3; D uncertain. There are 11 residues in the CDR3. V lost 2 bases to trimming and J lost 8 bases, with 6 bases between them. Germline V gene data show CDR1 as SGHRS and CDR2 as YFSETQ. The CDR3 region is CASSFGFTQYF. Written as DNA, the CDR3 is TGCGCCAGCAGCTTCGGGTTTACGCAGTATTTT.

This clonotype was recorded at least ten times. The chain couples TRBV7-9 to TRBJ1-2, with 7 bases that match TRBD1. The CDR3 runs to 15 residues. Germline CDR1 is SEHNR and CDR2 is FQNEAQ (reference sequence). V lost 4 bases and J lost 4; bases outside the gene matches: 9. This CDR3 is CASSYGQAVGYGYTF. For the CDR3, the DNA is TGTGCCAGCAGCTACGGACAGGCGGTCGGCTATGGCTACACCTTC.

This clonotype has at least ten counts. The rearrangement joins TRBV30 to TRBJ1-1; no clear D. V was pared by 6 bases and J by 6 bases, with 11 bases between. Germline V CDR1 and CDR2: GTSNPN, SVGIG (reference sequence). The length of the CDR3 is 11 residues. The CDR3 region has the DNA TGTGCCTGTGGGGTTAGGGCTGAAGCTTTCTTT. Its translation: CACGVRAEAFF.

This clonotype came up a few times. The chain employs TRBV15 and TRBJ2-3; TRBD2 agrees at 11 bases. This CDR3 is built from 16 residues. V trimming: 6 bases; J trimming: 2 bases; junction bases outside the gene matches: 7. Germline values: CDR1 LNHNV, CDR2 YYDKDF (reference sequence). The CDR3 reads CATSGGLADYTDTQYF. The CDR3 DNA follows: TGTGCCACCAGTGGGGGACTAGCGGATTACACAGATACGCAGTATTTT.

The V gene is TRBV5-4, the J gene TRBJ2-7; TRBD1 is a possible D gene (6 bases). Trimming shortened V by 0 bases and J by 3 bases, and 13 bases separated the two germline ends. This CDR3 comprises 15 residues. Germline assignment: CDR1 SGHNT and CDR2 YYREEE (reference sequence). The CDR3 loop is CASSLAPGGSYEQYF. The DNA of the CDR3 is TGTGCCAGCAGCTTGGCCCCTGGGGGCAGCTACGAGCAGTACTTC.

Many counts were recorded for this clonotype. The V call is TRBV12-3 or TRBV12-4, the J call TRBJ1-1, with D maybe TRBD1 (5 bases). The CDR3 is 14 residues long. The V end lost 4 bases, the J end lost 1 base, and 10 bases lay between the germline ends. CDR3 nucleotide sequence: TGTGCCAGCAGTTGGGGAGGGGCGAACACTGAAGCTTTCTTT. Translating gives CASSWGGANTEAFF.

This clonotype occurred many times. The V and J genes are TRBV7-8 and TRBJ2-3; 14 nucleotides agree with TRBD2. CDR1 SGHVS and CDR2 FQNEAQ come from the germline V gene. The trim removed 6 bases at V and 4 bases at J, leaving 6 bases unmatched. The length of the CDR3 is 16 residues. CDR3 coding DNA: TGTGCCAGCAGTCAGGGACTAGCGGGAGCGGCAGATACGCAGTATTTT. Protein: CASSQGLAGAADTQYF.

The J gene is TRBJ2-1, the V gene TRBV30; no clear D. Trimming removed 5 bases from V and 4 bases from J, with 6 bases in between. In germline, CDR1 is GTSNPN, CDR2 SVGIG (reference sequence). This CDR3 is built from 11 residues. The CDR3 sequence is CAWDKYNEQFF. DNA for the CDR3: TGTGCCTGGGACAAATACAATGAGCAGTTCTTC.

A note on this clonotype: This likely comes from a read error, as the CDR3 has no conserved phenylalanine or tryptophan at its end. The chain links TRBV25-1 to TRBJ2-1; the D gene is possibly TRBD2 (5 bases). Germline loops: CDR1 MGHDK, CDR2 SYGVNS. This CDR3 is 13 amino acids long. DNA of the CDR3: TGTGTCAGCAGTGTGGGGAGTTACAATGAGCAGTTCTCC. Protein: CVSSVGSYNEQFS.

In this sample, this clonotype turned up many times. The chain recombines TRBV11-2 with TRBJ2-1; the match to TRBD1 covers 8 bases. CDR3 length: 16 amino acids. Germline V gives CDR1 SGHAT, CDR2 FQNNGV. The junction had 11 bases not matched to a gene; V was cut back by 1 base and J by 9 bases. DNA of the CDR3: TGTGCCAGCAGCTTAGTCACAGGGGGGATTGAGGGTGAGCAGTTCTTC. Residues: CASSLVTGGIEGEQFF.

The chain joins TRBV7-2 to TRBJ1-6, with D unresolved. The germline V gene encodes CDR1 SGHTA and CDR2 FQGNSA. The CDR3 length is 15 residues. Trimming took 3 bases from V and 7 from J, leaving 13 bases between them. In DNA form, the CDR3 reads TGTGCCAGCAGCTTTAGGGAAGCTCAGAATTCACCCCTCCACTTT. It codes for CASSFREAQNSPLHF.